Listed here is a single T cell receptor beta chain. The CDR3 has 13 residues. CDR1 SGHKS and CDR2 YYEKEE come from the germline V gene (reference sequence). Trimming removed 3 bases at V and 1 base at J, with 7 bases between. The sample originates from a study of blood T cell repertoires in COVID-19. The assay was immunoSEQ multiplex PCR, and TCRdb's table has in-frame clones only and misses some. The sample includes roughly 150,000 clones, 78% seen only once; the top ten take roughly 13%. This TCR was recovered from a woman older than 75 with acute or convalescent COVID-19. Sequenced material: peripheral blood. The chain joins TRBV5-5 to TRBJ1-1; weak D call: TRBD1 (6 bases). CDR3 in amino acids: CASSSGQNTEAFF. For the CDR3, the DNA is TGTGCCAGCAGCTCGGGACAGAACACTGAAGCTTTCTTT.